These 10 T cell receptor beta chains came from one sample sequenced in a study of cytomegalovirus exposure and HLA in healthy donors. This PCR relied on a set of 60 Vbeta primers and 13 Jbeta primers. Here immunoSEQ multiplex PCR was the method, and the copy in TCRdb shows in-frame clones only, minus some. The table has some 190,000 clones, around 87% seen once. Sequenced: PBMCs. The receptor set was obtained from a woman aged 18-29 years in good health and CMV-seronegative.

The genes are TRBV6-1 and TRBJ1-1, with D maybe TRBD1 (6 bases). From germline, CDR1 is MNHNS and CDR2 SASEGT. This CDR3 is built from 14 residues. Trimming shortened V by 7 bases and J by 0 bases, and 12 bases separated the two germline ends. This CDR3 is CASNGQNLNTEAFF. As DNA, the CDR3 is TGTGCCAGCAATGGACAGAATTTGAACACTGAAGCTTTCTTT.

The CDR3, as DNA: TGTGCCAGCAGCTTAAGGGGGACAGAGGACACTGAAGCTTTCTTT. This sequence encodes CASSLRGTEDTEAFF. This chain joins TRBV7-8 and TRBJ1-1, with 7 bases matching TRBD1. J gave up 3 bases and V 2 bases, and 6 bases lay outside the gene matches. Germline V gene sequence: CDR1 SGHVS, CDR2 FQNEAQ. The CDR3 has 15 amino acids.

This clone was detected a few times. Mismatch with germline at one junction end may stem from a read error. The chain is built from TRBV7-9 and TRBJ1-2; D ambiguous. CDR3 length equals 17 residues. Per the germline V gene, CDR1 is SEHNR and CDR2 is FQNEAQ (reference sequence). CDR3: CSSSLEAGLGLIYGYTF. Written as DNA, the CDR3 is TGTTCCAGCAGCTTAGAAGCCGGACTGGGTTTGATCTATGGCTACACCTTC.

The CDR3 region has the DNA TGTGCCAGCAGCTTGGCAAGGAGCTCCTACAATGAGCAGTTCTTC. Translating gives CASSLARSSYNEQFF. The chain employs TRBV5-5 and TRBJ2-1; the D is unclear. Trimming removed 0 bases at V and 0 bases at J, with 7 bases between. Germline V gene sequence: CDR1 SGHKS, CDR2 YYEKEE (reference sequence). There are 15 residues in the CDR3.

The V call is TRBV28, the J call TRBJ2-2, with D possibly TRBD1 on 6 matching bases. Germline assignment: CDR1 MDHEN and CDR2 SYDVKM. The CDR3 is 14 residues long. The germline V and J ends were trimmed by 2 bases and 5 bases, with 9 bases remaining between them. The CDR3 region has the DNA TGTGCCAGCAGTTTAAGAGGGACAACCGGGGAGCTGTTTTTT. It codes for CASSLRGTTGELFF.

This chain uses TRBV7-2 with TRBJ2-2; 9 bases align to TRBD2. The CDR3 runs to 17 residues. The germline V gene encodes CDR1 SGHTA and CDR2 FQGNSA. The trim removed 6 bases at V and 9 bases at J, leaving 17 bases unmatched. The CDR3 DNA is TGTGCCAGCAGGCGTCCAGCCCTAGCGGGGTGGGAGCGGGAGCTGTTTTTT. It yields the protein CASRRPALAGWERELFF. The variable domain in full, with the rest retrieved from reference TRBV7-2 and TRBJ2-2, is GAGVSQSPSNKVTEKGKDVELRCDPISGHTALYWYRQSLGQGLEFLIYFQGNSAPDKSGLPSDRFSAERTGGSVSTLTIQRTQQEDSAVYLCASRRPALAGWERELFFGEGSRLTVL.

The chain recombines TRBV5-5 with TRBJ1-5; D gene unclear. The length of the CDR3 is 13 residues. Germline V CDR1 and CDR2: SGHKS, YYEKEE (reference sequence). The V and J ends lost 0 bases and 5 bases respectively, with 6 bases between them. The CDR3 loop reads CASSLAGDQPQHF. The CDR3 nucleotides read TGTGCCAGCAGCTTGGCCGGTGATCAGCCCCAGCATTTT.

V gene TRBV4-2 combines with J gene TRBJ2-3, with D maybe TRBD2 (6 bases). CDR3 length equals 14 residues. The germline CDR1 and CDR2 sequences are LGHNA and YNFKEQ. Trimming took off 4 bases at V and 0 bases at J, with 8 bases between the two ends. Here the CDR3 DNA reads TGTGCCAGCAGCCCCGGGACTAGCACAGATACGCAGTATTTT. Its protein is CASSPGTSTDTQYF.

This chain uses TRBV19 with TRBJ2-3, with D possibly matching TRBD1 (6 bases). The CDR3 runs 15 residues. Germline CDR1 and CDR2: LNHDA and SQIVND (reference sequence). With 6 bases removed from V and 1 base from J, the gap between germline ends came to 14 bases. CDR3 protein: CASRLQGRGTDTQYF. The CDR3 DNA sequence: TGTGCCAGTAGACTACAGGGCCGGGGCACAGATACGCAGTATTTT.

The count of this clone is one. The chain employs TRBV28 and TRBJ2-5; TRBD2 matches at 10 bases. Germline V gene sequence: CDR1 MDHEN, CDR2 SYDVKM. The CDR3 contains 14 residues. Trimming took 7 bases from V and 5 from J; bases not matched to a gene: 7. The CDR3 coding sequence is TGTGCCAGCAAGGAAAGCGGGGGGGAGGAGACCCAGTACTTC. Amino acids: CASKESGGEETQYF.